This TCR beta chain was identified during a study of T cell repertoires in cytomegalovirus infection. Study information: It can be stated that public TCR beta signatures indicated CMV infection as well as a matching HLA type.

TCRdb independently ran MiXCR on the reads; one entry per CDR3 protein. The sample records approximately 910,000 distinct CDR3 sequences, roughly 31% being singletons. Trimming shortened V by 7 bases and J by 1 base, and 10 bases separated the two germline ends. Germline V gene lookup returns CDR1 SGHVS and CDR2 FQNEAQ. The CDR3 has 14 residues. With regard to this clonotype: Its antigen is unknown.

Here the sequenced sample was cultured CD8+ T cells from PBMCs, taken from culture after CMV antigen stimulation. The sequence came from a human donor in good health (CMV status not recorded). Some clones in this sample may be carry-over from other donors' samples. The V and J genes are TRBV7-8 and TRBJ2-2; D is possibly TRBD2 (6 bases). The CDR3 DNA sequence: TGTGCCAGCACTCTTAGCGGGAACACCGGGGAGCTGTTTTTT. Translation gives CASTLSGNTGELFF.